This is a list of T cell receptor beta chains from one sample in a study of cytomegalovirus exposure and HLA in healthy donors. Method: immunoSEQ multiplex PCR; TCRdb's copy keeps in-frame clones and lacks some. The data hold approximately 110,000 clones, with approximately 70% observed a single time. What was sequenced was PBMCs. The source of these receptors is a man aged 60-69 years in good health and CMV-seropositive. The CDR3 runs from the conserved cysteine through the conserved F or W. The order of the fields is V gene, J gene, CDR3 protein.

TRBV6-5	TRBJ2-3	CASSMDTSDTQYF
TRBV4-2	TRBJ1-1	CASSQVDRNTEAFF
TRBV19	TRBJ2-3	CASSIAWQGVETQYF
TRBV6-1	TRBJ1-1	CASSPTGTGTEAFF
TRBV5-1	TRBJ1-1	CASSPREGGNTEAFF
TRBV30	TRBJ1-1	CAWGQGQGAFF
TRBV9	TRBJ2-5	CASSVVASGSGGETQYF
TRBV19	TRBJ1-6	CASSGRGNSPLHF
TRBV30	TRBJ1-1	CAWSALRQGNTEAFF
TRBV19	TRBJ1-5	CASSMVSWTEYSNQPQHF
TRBV5-6	TRBJ1-2	CASSSLGGYGYTF
TRBV28	TRBJ2-1	CATQGAVAYNEQFF
TRBV18	TRBJ1-3	CASSPEGEGGNTIYF
TRBV2	TRBJ2-7	CAWADRGSYEQYF
TRBV4-1	TRBJ1-1	CASSHDYRRPEAFF
TRBV2	TRBJ2-1	CASSEARGGQNEQFF
TRBV7-3	TRBJ1-6	CASSLTDRGSSPLHF
TRBV6-5	TRBJ1-6	CASSYTTGVGSPLHF
TRBV6-1	TRBJ1-4	CASSLRDRDLKLFF
TRBV19	TRBJ1-2	CATRGVDYGYTF
TRBV19	TRBJ2-2	CASSRPGTGFGISGELFF
TRBV7-8	TRBJ1-5	CASSKGAPYSNQPQHF
TRBV4-1	TRBJ1-2	CASSPPPGGYGYTF
TRBV27	TRBJ1-5	CASRSGGAPNQPQHF
TRBV7-2	TRBJ1-6	CASSRGGTVNSPLHF
TRBV28	TRBJ1-5	CASSPRGQPQHF
TRBV2	TRBJ1-1	CASSENGVAFF